Reported below is one T cell receptor beta chain. This CDR3 has 13 residues. Trimming left V 10 bases short and J 4 bases short, with 16 bases between. In TCRdb, the reads were re-called with MiXCR into one record per CDR3 protein. The repertoire holds 250,000 or so distinct CDR3 sequences, with around 15% as singletons. The data were obtained in a study of T cell repertoires in cytomegalovirus infection. For the study at large: In public TCR beta signatures, there were indications of both CMV infection and matching HLA type.

The sample was CD8+ T cells from PBMCs. V and J are TRBV12-3 or TRBV12-4 and TRBJ1-1; D call uncertain. This TCR derives from a human donor in good health (CMV status not recorded). Some clones in this sample may be carry-over from other donors' samples. In DNA, the CDR3 is TGTGCCACCACATCCTTTACGCTCACTGAAGCTTTCTTT. Translated: CATTSFTLTEAFF.